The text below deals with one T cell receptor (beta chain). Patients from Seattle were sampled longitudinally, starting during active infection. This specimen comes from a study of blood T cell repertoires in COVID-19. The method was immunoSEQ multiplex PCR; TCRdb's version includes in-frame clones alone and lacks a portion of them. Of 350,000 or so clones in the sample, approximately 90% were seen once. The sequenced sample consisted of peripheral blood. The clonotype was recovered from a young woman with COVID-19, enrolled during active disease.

CDR3 loop: CATSSGGLTEAFF. As DNA, the CDR3 is TGTGCCACCAGCTCAGGGGGCTTAACTGAAGCTTTCTTT. The V gene is TRBV15, the J gene TRBJ1-1, with TRBD1 matching over 8 bases. The germline gives CDR1 LNHNV, CDR2 YYDKDF (reference sequence). CDR3 length: 13 amino acids. Losses at the gene ends were 5 bases for V and 5 bases for J; bases not matched to a gene: 4. The full variable domain, its missing parts supplied by reference TRBV15 and TRBJ1-1, is DAMVIQNPRYQVTQFGKPVTLSCSQTLNHNVMYWYQQKSSQAPKLLFHYYDKDFNNEADTPDNFQSRRPNTSFCFLDIRSPGLGDTAMYLCATSSGGLTEAFFGQGTRLTVV.